Given below is one TCR beta chain in context. Its antigen is unknown. There are no base qualities to consult, and no much larger clone falls within one base. This record belongs to a study of a mutant IDH1 vaccine in newly diagnosed glioma (dated by TCRdb to the early 2020s). Background for the entire study: Vaccination began 4-6 weeks after radiotherapy alone, or alongside temozolomide cycles in the chemotherapy-containing groups. Of the roughly 32 patients who were treated, around 60% were male and roughly 38% were female, and the mean age was around 43 years. Prior to enrollment, standard therapy consisting of radiotherapy alone, temozolomide alone, or radiochemotherapy with temozolomide had been administered to patients, with the combination being received by most patients. The week-35 safety follow-up was designated visit V12, and the week-47 end of study was designated visit V13. Six visits were used for peripheral blood collection: V03 (baseline), V05, V07, V10, V12 and V13. For exploratory analyses, longitudinal TCRB deep sequencing was carried out in under 30 treated patients wherever samples were available.

Trimming at the junction amounts to 8 bases on V and 8 bases on J, and the germline ends lie 21 bases apart. CDR3 length: 14 amino acids, cysteine to phenylalanine. Of all the DNA, just the CDR3 is kept, 42 bases in frame from base 1. Via the germline V gene, CDR1 is MNHEY and CDR2 SVGAGI. The time point label of this sample denotes: week 47, end of study. A 20-mer mutant IDH1 peptide at 300 micrograms in Montanide made up each vaccine dose, which was injected subcutaneously together with topical imiquimod. Patients received eight vaccinations in weeks 1, 3, 5, 7, 11, 15, 19 and 23, corresponding to visits V03 through V10. Donors had newly diagnosed WHO grade 3 or 4 IDH1-mutant astrocytomas with loss of nuclear ATRX. The samples were drawn from NOA16, a multicentre, single-arm, open-label phase I trial in Germany that tested a mutant IDH1 peptide vaccine in humans for the first time. The DNeasy Blood and Tissue Kit was used to extract genomic DNA from EDTA blood for TCRB sequencing.

General study outcomes and caveats: It was noted by the authors that analyses of patient blood samples could not be reproduced owing to sample limitations. PBMC samples for TCRB deep sequencing were selected based on availability. Changes in the top peripheral T cell clonotypes picked up by TCRB sequencing did not appear to be linked to pseudoprogression. Across multiple MHC alleles, vaccine-induced immune responses were seen in more than 80% of patients.

The receptor library was made with the immunoSEQ multiplex PCR assay. Following the manufacturer's protocol, the hsTCRB Kit was used to amplify rearranged TCR beta chain sequences. Sequencing of TCRB libraries was carried out on an Illumina MiSeq. In the paper's pipeline: The kit vendor's proprietary platform handled demultiplexing, trimming and gene mapping. The immuneACCESS repertoire file appears here via TCRdb, limited to in-frame rearrangements. These files lack a portion of the clones; in checked studies, under half of the deficit traces to unresolved V genes, and the cause of the others is not known. For V, J and clone size, that table is used; D and trimming come from the DNA. This sample gives some 50,000 clones in total; around three fifths of them show up just once. The ten largest make up about 4.8% of the sample.

The sample consisted of peripheral blood mononuclear cells (PBMCs), taken from a glioma patient whose treatment included an IDH1 peptide vaccine. This TCR came from a man aged 35 to 55 with glioma. Some clones in this sample may be carry-over from other donors' samples. In this chain, TRBV6-5 is recombined with TRBJ1-1, and TRBD1 may be the D gene, going by 6 matching bases. Here the CDR3 is given as CASWLGGAVREAFF. In nucleotide form, the sequence is TGTGCCAGCTGGCTGGGGGGGGCGGTAAGGGAAGCTTTCTTT.